The next 15 T cell receptor beta chains were all read from a single sample in a study of shared clonotypes between healthy human individuals (dated by TCRdb to the early 2020s). Libraries were made using the immunoSEQ multiplex PCR assay. What TCRdb holds here is the immuneACCESS table cut down to in-frame rearrangements. Part of the clones is not present; checked against another copy, under half of the missing clones reflect an unresolved V gene, and the others are unexplained. This sample holds more than 2 million clones; over 85% were observed only once. Jointly, the top ten make up around 1.1% of the sample. For the CD8 naive samples, CD45RO-negative cells were positively selected for CCR7, yielding a CD45RA+CCR7+ population from which TemRA cells were excluded. The sequencing sample was made of naive CD8+ T cells sorted from blood. Taken with the paper, the label for cell subset or site translates to: CD45RA+CCR7+. The receptors here all came from a man between 18 and 29 years old in good health.

The genes are TRBV28 and TRBJ1-1; D unclear. Germline V gene data show CDR1 as MDHEN and CDR2 as SYDVKM. This CDR3 has 14 residues. Trimming took off 3 bases at V and 4 bases at J, with 12 bases between the two ends. CDR3 DNA: TGTGCCAGCAGTTTCGGGGTATGGAGCACTGAAGCTTTCTTT. Protein: CASSFGVWSTEAFF.

The V and J genes are TRBV27 and TRBJ2-3; 12 positions match TRBD2. The V gene's germline CDR1 is MNHEY and CDR2 SMNVEV (reference sequence). The CDR3 loop spans 16 amino acids. The trim removed 6 bases at V and 2 bases at J, leaving 6 bases unmatched. CDR3 in DNA: TGTGCCAGCAGATCGGGACTAGCGGGCTTCACAGATACGCAGTATTTT. Encoded protein: CASRSGLAGFTDTQYF.

The genes are TRBV9 and TRBJ2-7; weak D call: TRBD1 (6 bases). Looked up from germline, CDR1 is SGDLS and CDR2 is YYNGEE. V dropped 4 bases and J dropped 2 bases, with 16 bases sitting between them. The CDR3 consists of 15 residues. The CDR3 loop reads CASSPAGTTTYEQYF. In DNA form, the CDR3 reads TGTGCCAGCAGCCCCGCCGGGACAACCACCTACGAGCAGTACTTC. The whole variable domain, filled in from reference TRBV9 and TRBJ2-7, reads DSGVTQTPKHLITATGQRVTLRCSPRSGDLSVYWYQQSLDQGLQFLIQYYNGEERAKGNILERFSAQQFPDLHSELNLSSLELGDSALYFCASSPAGTTTYEQYFGPGTRLTVT.

V gene TRBV28 combines with J gene TRBJ2-7; TRBD1 or TRBD2 may be the D gene (6 bases each). The CDR3 runs to 15 residues. Germline CDR1 and CDR2: MDHEN and SYDVKM. V gave up 3 bases and J gave up 6 bases, with 18 bases separating them. CDR3 protein: CASSLGGIRNREQYF. DNA for the CDR3: TGTGCCAGCAGTTTGGGGGGCATCCGGAATCGCGAGCAGTACTTC.

The chain links TRBV7-9 to TRBJ2-1; 13 bases match TRBD2. Germline lookup yields CDR1 SEHNR and CDR2 FQNEAQ (reference sequence). V lost 6 bases to trimming and J lost 8 bases; unmatched junction nucleotides: 4. There are 14 residues in the CDR3. The CDR3 DNA is TGTGCCAGCAGGAACGGACTAGCGGGAGATGAGCAGTTCTTC. As protein: CASRNGLAGDEQFF.

The chain employs TRBV15 and TRBJ2-1; D unclear. Germline-derived CDR1 and CDR2 are LNHNV and YYDKDF (reference sequence). CDR3 length: 15 amino acids. V lost 4 bases to trimming and J lost 7 bases, with 17 bases between them. The DNA for the CDR3 is TGTGCCACCAGCACGAGTCCGACCCCTTTGAATGAGCAGTTCTTC. This translates into CATSTSPTPLNEQFF.

The chain employs TRBV11-2 and TRBJ2-7; D call uncertain. The length of the CDR3 is 14 residues. The germline gives CDR1 SGHAT, CDR2 FQNNGV. Trimming removed 2 bases from V and 3 bases from J, with 11 bases in between. The CDR3: CASSLMGLSYEQYF. The CDR3, as DNA: TGTGCCAGCAGCTTAATGGGTTTGAGCTACGAGCAGTACTTC.

For this clone: In the same sample, other DNA sequences code for this CDR3. The chain recombines TRBV13 with TRBJ2-2; D not resolved. Germline CDR1 reads PRHDT; CDR2 reads FYEKMQ (reference sequence). CDR3 length: 12 residues. Trimming left V 6 bases short and J 5 bases short, with 7 bases between. CDR3 region: CASSSETGELFF. CDR3 nucleotide sequence: TGTGCCAGCAGTTCAGAAACCGGGGAGCTGTTTTTT.

This sequence joins TRBV7-6 and TRBJ2-7; D unclear. The CDR3 is made up of 12 amino acids. Trimming removed 2 bases from V and 5 bases from J, with 7 bases in between. Per the germline V gene, CDR1 is SGHVS and CDR2 is FNYEAQ. Here the CDR3 reads CASSLRFDEQYF. The CDR3 DNA sequence: TGTGCCAGCAGCTTAAGGTTTGACGAGCAGTACTTC. The full variable domain, with the rest looked up from reference TRBV7-6 and TRBJ2-7, is GAGVSQSPRYKVTKRGQDVALRCDPISGHVSLYWYRQALGQGPEFLTYFNYEAQQDKSGLPNDRFSAERPEGSISTLTIQRTEQRDSAMYRCASSLRFDEQYFGPGTRLTVT.

The chain is built from TRBV30 and TRBJ2-2, with D possibly being TRBD1 (6 bases). This CDR3 is 14 amino acids long. Germline V gene data show CDR1 as GTSNPN and CDR2 as SVGIG (reference sequence). V shed 4 bases and J shed 2 bases, with 11 bases lying between them. The CDR3 nucleotides are TGTGCCTGGAACAGGGTTCTCAACACCGGGGAGCTGTTTTTT. Translated, it gives CAWNRVLNTGELFF.

This clone was seen just once. Other DNA sequences within the sample encode an identical CDR3. V gene TRBV4-1 combines with J gene TRBJ1-2; D might be TRBD1 (5 bases). Germline CDR1 and CDR2: MGHRA and YSYEKL. The CDR3 contains 14 residues. The V and J ends lost 1 base and 3 bases respectively, with 9 bases between them. The CDR3 coding sequence is TGCGCCAGCAGCCAAGTAGGGGTAGACTATGGCTACACCTTC. Amino acids: CASSQVGVDYGYTF.

The chain links TRBV2 to TRBJ2-5, with D possibly TRBD2 on 6 matching bases. Trimming took 4 bases from V and 4 from J, leaving 10 bases between them. Germline lookup yields CDR1 SNHLY and CDR2 FYNNEI. CDR3 length: 13 residues. The CDR3 spells CASSGGDVETQYF. CDR3 coding DNA: TGTGCCAGCAGTGGGGGGGACGTAGAGACCCAGTACTTC. The variable domain in full, completed from reference TRBV2 and TRBJ2-5, reads EPEVTQTPSHQVTQMGQEVILRCVPISNHLYFYWYRQILGQKVEFLVSFYNNEISEKSEIFDDQFSVERPDGSNFTLKIRSTKLEDSAMYFCASSGGDVETQYFGPGTRLLVL.

V is TRBV28 and J is TRBJ2-7; weak D call: TRBD2 (7 bases). The CDR3 loop spans 16 amino acids. Deletions cut 5 bases from V and 4 bases from J, with 21 bases between. From germline, CDR1 is MDHEN and CDR2 SYDVKM. CDR3: CASSPGVWEGNYEQYF. Here the CDR3 DNA reads TGTGCCAGCAGTCCAGGGGTCTGGGAGGGAAATTACGAGCAGTACTTC. The full variable domain, completed using reference TRBV28 and TRBJ2-7, is DVKVTQSSRYLVKRTGEKVFLECVQDMDHENMFWYRQDPGLGLRLIYFSYDVKMKEKGDIPEGYSVSREKKERFSLILESASTNQTSMYLCASSPGVWEGNYEQYFGPGTRLTVT.

The rearrangement uses TRBV2 and TRBJ2-5; D is perhaps TRBD2 (6 bases). Germline V gene sequence: CDR1 SNHLY, CDR2 FYNNEI. The V gene lost 3 bases and the J gene lost 6 bases, with 14 bases spanning the gap. The CDR3 has 14 amino acids. The CDR3 DNA reads TGTGCCAGCAGTGATAGGGGACTTAAAAAGACCCAGTACTTC. The encoded protein is CASSDRGLKKTQYF.

Only one count was recorded for this clone. This chain uses TRBV2 with TRBJ2-3; no firm D call. The germline gives CDR1 SNHLY, CDR2 FYNNEI. The length of the CDR3 is 12 residues. Trimming left V 3 bases short and J 6 bases short, with 7 bases between. The chain's CDR3 is CASSEWSDTQYF. The CDR3 nucleotides read TGTGCCAGCAGTGAGTGGAGTGATACGCAGTATTTT.